These T cell receptor beta chains were read from a single sample in a study of vaccination and CD4 T cells after COVID-19. No antigen has been identified for these receptors. TCRdb itself ran the PCR reads through MiXCR, one entry per CDR3 protein. The data contain about 15,000 distinct CDR3 sequences, about 25% of them singletons. Material for sequencing was cultured CD4+ T cells from blood. The receptors were gathered from a human donor with COVID-19. CDR3s include the opening cysteine and the closing phenylalanine or tryptophan. The D gene is left open where the match is weak. Only some rows state a clone size, as once, few, many or a class for expanded clones.

cdr3_aa: CASSLGGGGAGDTQYF
cdr3_nt: TGTGCCAGCAGCTTAGGGGGCGGGGGGGCCGGAGATACGCAGTATTTT
clone_size: .
v_call: TRBV7-6
j_call: TRBJ2-3
d_call: TRBD2

cdr3_aa: CSARRDGGLGDTQYF
cdr3_nt: TGCAGTGCTAGAAGGGACGGGGGGCTGGGAGATACGCAGTATTTT
clone_size: few
v_call: TRBV20-1
j_call: TRBJ2-3
d_call: .

cdr3_aa: CSVDNPRTATDTQYF
cdr3_nt: TGCAGCGTTGATAACCCCAGGACAGCCACAGATACGCAGTATTTT
clone_size: .
v_call: TRBV29-1
j_call: TRBJ2-3
d_call: .

cdr3_aa: CASSSTGGNQPQHF
cdr3_nt: TGTGCCAGCAGCTCGACAGGGGGCAATCAGCCCCAGCATTTT
clone_size: medium-sized
v_call: TRBV7-9
j_call: TRBJ1-5
d_call: TRBD1

cdr3_aa: CAWSRRNYGYTF
cdr3_nt: TGTGCCTGGAGTCGCAGGAATTATGGCTACACCTTC
clone_size: large
v_call: TRBV30
j_call: TRBJ1-2
d_call: .

cdr3_aa: CSATETGTGYNEQFF
cdr3_nt: TGCAGTGCTACAGAGACCGGGACAGGATACAATGAGCAGTTCTTC
clone_size: medium-sized
v_call: TRBV20-1
j_call: TRBJ2-1
d_call: TRBD1

cdr3_aa: CASSELSRKGGYTF
cdr3_nt: TGTGCCAGCAGTGAACTCTCCAGGAAGGGTGGCTACACCTTC
clone_size: medium-sized
v_call: TRBV6-1
j_call: TRBJ1-2
d_call: .

cdr3_aa: CASSGPPTAGQVYGYTF
cdr3_nt: TGTGCCAGCAGTGGACCTCCGACCGCGGGACAGGTCTATGGCTACACCTTC
clone_size: .
v_call: TRBV2
j_call: TRBJ1-2
d_call: TRBD1

cdr3_aa: CASSSTGTGRNQPQHF
cdr3_nt: TGTGCCAGCAGTTCCACCGGGACAGGGCGGAATCAGCCCCAGCATTTT
clone_size: .
v_call: TRBV28
j_call: TRBJ1-5
d_call: TRBD1

cdr3_aa: CASSYGQGGYTF
cdr3_nt: TGTGCCAGCAGTTACGGACAGGGAGGCTACACCTTC
clone_size: .
v_call: TRBV12-3/TRBV12-4
j_call: TRBJ1-2
d_call: TRBD1

cdr3_aa: CASSPSTGYNSPLHF
cdr3_nt: TGTGCCAGCAGCCCGTCGACAGGCTATAATTCACCCCTCCACTTT
clone_size: .
v_call: TRBV7-9
j_call: TRBJ1-6
d_call: .

cdr3_aa: CASSYGSGRADTQYF
cdr3_nt: TGTGCCAGCAGTTACGGATCGGGGAGGGCAGATACGCAGTATTTT
clone_size: .
v_call: TRBV6-5
j_call: TRBJ2-3
d_call: TRBD2

cdr3_aa: CASSTYSGTGIGNTIYF
cdr3_nt: TGTGCCAGCAGTACCTACTCCGGGACAGGGATTGGAAACACCATATATTTT
clone_size: .
v_call: TRBV27
j_call: TRBJ1-3
d_call: TRBD1

cdr3_aa: CSANGAENSPLHF
cdr3_nt: TGCAGTGCTAACGGGGCAGAAAATTCACCCCTCCACTTT
clone_size: .
v_call: TRBV20-1
j_call: TRBJ1-6
d_call: .

cdr3_aa: CASSFGALDSPLHF
cdr3_nt: TGCGCCAGCAGCTTTGGGGCATTGGATTCACCCCTCCACTTT
clone_size: few
v_call: TRBV5-1
j_call: TRBJ1-6
d_call: .

cdr3_aa: CASSRDSYEQYF
cdr3_nt: TGTGCCAGCAGTAGGGACTCCTACGAGCAGTACTTC
clone_size: .
v_call: TRBV2
j_call: TRBJ2-7
d_call: .

cdr3_aa: CASSSVAGGRPSTDTQYF
cdr3_nt: TGTGCCAGCAGCTCGGTAGCGGGGGGGCGTCCGAGCACAGATACGCAGTATTTT
clone_size: .
v_call: TRBV7-2
j_call: TRBJ2-3
d_call: TRBD2

cdr3_aa: CASSRYLTGTPSSYEQYF
cdr3_nt: TGTGCCAGCAGCCGATATCTAACCGGGACCCCGAGCTCCTACGAGCAGTACTTC
clone_size: hyperexpanded
v_call: TRBV11-3
j_call: TRBJ2-7
d_call: .

cdr3_aa: CASIPDRGVTEAFF
cdr3_nt: TGTGCCAGTATTCCAGACCGCGGGGTTACTGAAGCTTTCTTT
clone_size: few
v_call: TRBV19
j_call: TRBJ1-1
d_call: .

cdr3_aa: CASSMRQNYNSPLHF
cdr3_nt: TGTGCCAGTAGTATGAGGCAGAACTATAATTCACCCCTCCACTTT
clone_size: .
v_call: TRBV19
j_call: TRBJ1-6
d_call: .

cdr3_aa: CASSELAGPGELFF
cdr3_nt: TGTGCCAGCAGTGAGCTAGCGGGGCCCGGGGAGCTGTTTTTT
clone_size: few
v_call: TRBV6-4
j_call: TRBJ2-2
d_call: TRBD2

cdr3_aa: CAISGLAVNEQFF
cdr3_nt: TGTGCCATCAGTGGACTAGCGGTCAATGAGCAGTTCTTC
clone_size: .
v_call: TRBV10-3
j_call: TRBJ2-1
d_call: TRBD2

cdr3_aa: CASSSDGTGNYGYTF
cdr3_nt: TGCGCCAGCAGCTCTGACGGGACAGGAAACTATGGCTACACCTTC
clone_size: few
v_call: TRBV5-1
j_call: TRBJ1-2
d_call: TRBD1

cdr3_aa: CASSPGQRVEGYTF
cdr3_nt: TGTGCCAGCTCACCAGGACAGCGGGTAGAGGGCTACACCTTC
clone_size: .
v_call: TRBV18
j_call: TRBJ1-2
d_call: .

cdr3_aa: CASSLQGWAGELFF
cdr3_nt: TGTGCCAGCAGCTTACAGGGTTGGGCCGGGGAGCTGTTTTTT
clone_size: .
v_call: TRBV11-3
j_call: TRBJ2-2
d_call: .

cdr3_aa: CATARLQGQVAYEQYF
cdr3_nt: TGTGCCACCGCCAGATTACAGGGACAGGTCGCTTACGAGCAGTACTTC
clone_size: .
v_call: TRBV6-1
j_call: TRBJ2-7
d_call: TRBD1

cdr3_aa: CASSPQPRGEKLFF
cdr3_nt: TGTGCTAGCAGCCCACAGCCGAGGGGAGAAAAACTGTTTTTT
clone_size: few
v_call: TRBV7-7
j_call: TRBJ1-4
d_call: .

cdr3_aa: CASSPNWAYEQYF
cdr3_nt: TGTGCCAGCAGCCCGAATTGGGCCTACGAGCAGTACTTC
clone_size: .
v_call: TRBV7-2
j_call: TRBJ2-7
d_call: .

cdr3_aa: CSATRLAGGQVADTQYF
cdr3_nt: TGCAGTGCTACGCGACTAGCGGGGGGGCAGGTGGCAGATACGCAGTATTTT
clone_size: few
v_call: TRBV20-1
j_call: TRBJ2-3
d_call: TRBD2

cdr3_aa: CSATSGVKGPLHF
cdr3_nt: TGCAGTGCTACTTCAGGCGTTAAAGGACCCCTCCACTTT
clone_size: .
v_call: TRBV20-1
j_call: TRBJ1-6
d_call: .

cdr3_aa: CASSKRGTGELFF
cdr3_nt: TGTGCCAGCAGTAAACGGGGCACCGGGGAGCTGTTTTTT
clone_size: .
v_call: TRBV6-1
j_call: TRBJ2-2
d_call: .

cdr3_aa: CASSLQGAYEQYF
cdr3_nt: TGTGCCAGCAGCTTACAGGGGGCCTACGAGCAGTACTTC
clone_size: .
v_call: TRBV5-6
j_call: TRBJ2-7
d_call: TRBD1

cdr3_aa: CASSTMGGRTDTQYF
cdr3_nt: TGTGCCAGCAGCACCATGGGGGGACGCACAGATACGCAGTATTTT
clone_size: .
v_call: TRBV9
j_call: TRBJ2-3
d_call: .

cdr3_aa: CASRVSRDQETQYF
cdr3_nt: TGTGCCAGCAGAGTCAGTCGAGATCAAGAGACCCAGTACTTC
clone_size: few
v_call: TRBV7-2
j_call: TRBJ2-5
d_call: .

cdr3_aa: CASSGGTASSYNEQFF
cdr3_nt: TGTGCCAGCAGTGGGGGCACGGCCAGCTCCTACAATGAGCAGTTCTTC
clone_size: .
v_call: TRBV6-1
j_call: TRBJ2-1
d_call: .

cdr3_aa: CASSQTSRSTDTQYF
cdr3_nt: TGTGCCAGCAGCCAGACTAGCAGGAGCACAGATACGCAGTATTTT
clone_size: .
v_call: TRBV7-9
j_call: TRBJ2-3
d_call: TRBD2

cdr3_aa: CASSSQGAGNTGELFF
cdr3_nt: TGTGCCAGCAGCTCGCAGGGGGCAGGGAACACCGGGGAGCTGTTTTTT
clone_size: .
v_call: TRBV7-2
j_call: TRBJ2-2
d_call: TRBD1

cdr3_aa: CASSLISQGLWTDTQYF
cdr3_nt: TGTGCCAGCAGCTTAATTTCACAGGGGTTGTGGACAGATACGCAGTATTTT
clone_size: few
v_call: TRBV7-8
j_call: TRBJ2-3
d_call: TRBD1

cdr3_aa: CASSLASPGRSQEAFF
cdr3_nt: TGTGCCAGCAGCTTAGCGTCTCCGGGACGCAGTCAGGAAGCTTTCTTT
clone_size: .
v_call: TRBV7-2
j_call: TRBJ1-1
d_call: .

cdr3_aa: CAIGRSSYNSPLHF
cdr3_nt: TGTGCCATCGGACGGAGCTCCTATAATTCACCCCTCCACTTT
clone_size: .
v_call: TRBV6-1
j_call: TRBJ1-6
d_call: .

cdr3_aa: CASSLRSGGFTEAFF
cdr3_nt: TGTGCCAGCAGCCTACGGTCAGGGGGCTTCACTGAAGCTTTCTTT
clone_size: .
v_call: TRBV3-1
j_call: TRBJ1-1
d_call: TRBD1

cdr3_aa: CAGGDYGGYTF
cdr3_nt: TGTGCCGGAGGGGATTACGGTGGCTACACCTTC
clone_size: few
v_call: TRBV28
j_call: TRBJ1-2
d_call: .

cdr3_aa: CSASNRQGPMGSGYTF
cdr3_nt: TGCAGTGCTAGCAACAGACAGGGACCCATGGGCTCGGGCTACACCTTC
clone_size: medium-sized
v_call: TRBV20-1
j_call: TRBJ1-2
d_call: TRBD1

cdr3_aa: CASSETRTSWGAFF
cdr3_nt: TGTGCCAGCAGTGAAACCAGGACTTCGTGGGGAGCTTTCTTT
clone_size: .
v_call: TRBV2
j_call: TRBJ1-1
d_call: .

cdr3_aa: CASDGGADTQYF
cdr3_nt: TGTGCCAGTGATGGGGGAGCAGATACGCAGTATTTT
clone_size: .
v_call: TRBV25-1
j_call: TRBJ2-3
d_call: .

cdr3_aa: CASSFVGGVYGYTF
cdr3_nt: TGTGCCAGCAGTTTCGTAGGGGGCGTCTATGGCTACACCTTC
clone_size: few
v_call: TRBV12-3/TRBV12-4
j_call: TRBJ1-2
d_call: TRBD1

cdr3_aa: CASRAGGGASTDTQYF
cdr3_nt: TGTGCCAGCAGGGCTGGCGGGGGGGCTAGCACAGATACGCAGTATTTT
clone_size: .
v_call: TRBV2
j_call: TRBJ2-3
d_call: TRBD2

cdr3_aa: CASSRSGQPLGELFF
cdr3_nt: TGTGCCAGCAGCAGATCGGGACAGCCCCTCGGGGAGCTGTTTTTT
clone_size: .
v_call: TRBV12-3/TRBV12-4
j_call: TRBJ2-2
d_call: TRBD1

cdr3_aa: CASSLGLEDGYTF
cdr3_nt: TGCGCCAGCAGCTTGGGGCTTGAGGATGGCTACACCTTC
clone_size: .
v_call: TRBV5-1
j_call: TRBJ1-2
d_call: .

cdr3_aa: CASSDGGAQETQYF
cdr3_nt: TGTGCCAGCAGCGACGGGGGGGCCCAAGAGACCCAGTACTTC
clone_size: few
v_call: TRBV7-8
j_call: TRBJ2-5
d_call: TRBD2

cdr3_aa: CATSRDGGTRGEAFF
cdr3_nt: TGTGCCACCAGCAGAGATGGGGGGACAAGAGGTGAAGCTTTCTTT
clone_size: medium-sized
v_call: TRBV15
j_call: TRBJ1-1
d_call: .